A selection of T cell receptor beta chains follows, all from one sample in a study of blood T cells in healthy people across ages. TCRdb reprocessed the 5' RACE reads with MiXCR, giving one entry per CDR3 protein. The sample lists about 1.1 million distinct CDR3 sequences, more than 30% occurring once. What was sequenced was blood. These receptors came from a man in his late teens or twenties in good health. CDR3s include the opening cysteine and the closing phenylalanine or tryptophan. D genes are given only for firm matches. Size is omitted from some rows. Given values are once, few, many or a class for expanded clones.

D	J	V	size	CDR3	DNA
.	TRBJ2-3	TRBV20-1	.	CSARVLARATDTQYF	TGCAGTGCTAGAGTACTAGCCAGGGCCACAGATACGCAGTATTTT
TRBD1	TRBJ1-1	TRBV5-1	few	CASSPWTGEGPTSITEAFF	TGCGCCAGCAGCCCATGGACAGGGGAAGGCCCTACGTCAATTACTGAAGCTTTCTTT
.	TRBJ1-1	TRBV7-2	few	CASSFQGAAEAFF	TGTGCCAGCAGCTTCCAGGGTGCTGCTGAAGCTTTCTTT
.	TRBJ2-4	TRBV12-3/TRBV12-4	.	CASSLGQAKNIQYF	TGTGCCAGCAGTCTGGGACAAGCCAAAAACATTCAGTACTTC
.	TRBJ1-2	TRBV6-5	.	CASSYAPGSGYGYTF	TGTGCCAGCAGTTACGCGCCAGGGTCAGGCTATGGCTACACCTTC
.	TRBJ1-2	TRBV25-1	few	CASSNVGGRYGYTF	TGTGCCAGCAGTAACGTGGGTGGGCGCTATGGCTACACCTTC
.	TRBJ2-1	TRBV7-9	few	CASSGAGEQFF	TGTGCCAGCAGCGGAGCTGGCGAGCAGTTCTTC
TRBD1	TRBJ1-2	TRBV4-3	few	CASSHQTGATNYGYTF	TGCGCCAGCAGCCACCAGACAGGGGCCACTAACTATGGCTACACCTTC
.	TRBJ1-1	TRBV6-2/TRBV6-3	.	CASSFRGANMNTEAFF	TGTGCCAGCAGTTTCCGGGGCGCTAATATGAACACTGAAGCTTTCTTT
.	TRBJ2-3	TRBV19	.	CASSMAAGSDTQYF	TGTGCCAGTAGTATGGCTGCGGGGTCAGATACGCAGTATTTT
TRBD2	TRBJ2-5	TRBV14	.	CASSQEPWTSGGKDEQYF	TGTGCCAGCAGCCAAGAGCCCTGGACTAGCGGGGGGAAGGATGAGCAGTACTTC
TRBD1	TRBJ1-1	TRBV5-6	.	CASSPFDREDTEAFF	TGTGCCAGCAGCCCCTTTGACAGGGAAGACACTGAAGCTTTCTTT
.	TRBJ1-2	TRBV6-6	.	CASSRQLLDGYTF	TGTGCCAGCAGTAGACAGCTATTAGATGGCTACACCTTC
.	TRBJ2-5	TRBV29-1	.	CSARQDKETQYF	TGCAGCGCCCGACAGGATAAAGAGACCCAGTACTTC
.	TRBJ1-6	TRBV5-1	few	CASSLAGDNSPLHF	TGCGCCAGCAGCTTGGCAGGGGATAATTCACCCCTCCACTTT
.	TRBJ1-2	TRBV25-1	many	CASSEQANYGYTF	TGTGCCAGCAGTGAACAAGCTAACTATGGCTACACCTTC
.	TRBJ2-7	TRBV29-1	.	CSVDILTPRGHEQYF	TGCAGCGTGGACATCTTGACGCCCCGGGGCCACGAGCAGTACTTC
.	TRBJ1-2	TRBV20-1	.	CSAAPESSYGYTF	TGCAGTGCTGCCCCTGAGTCAAGCTATGGCTACACCTTC
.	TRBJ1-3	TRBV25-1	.	CASSEFNILAGGNTIYF	TGTGCCAGCAGTGAATTTAACATATTGGCAGGGGGAAACACCATATATTTT
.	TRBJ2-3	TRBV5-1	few	CASSLTASSTDTQYF	TGCGCCAGCAGCTTGACGGCATCTAGCACAGATACGCAGTATTTT
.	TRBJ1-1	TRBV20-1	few	CSASAAVGRNTEAFF	TGCAGTGCTAGCGCGGCAGTGGGGAGGAACACTGAAGCTTTCTTT
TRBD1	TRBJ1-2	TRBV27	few	CASSTQGANYGYTF	TGTGCCAGCAGTACACAGGGGGCGAATTATGGCTACACCTTC